This T cell receptor (beta chain) was captured in a study of CD4 T cells in relation to SARS-CoV-2 and coronaviruses. In the study overall: Median patient age was roughly 36 years, spanning 21 to 72 years.

This CDR3 region has 16 residues. Per germline, CDR1 MDHEN and CDR2 SYDVKM. V dropped 5 bases and J dropped 0; count of bases not matched to a gene: 7. Clones were sequenced by immunoSEQ multiplex PCR, and TCRdb holds only the in-frame ones, with some missing. The table has about 43,000 clones, approximately 80% seen once. With regard to this clone: As yet, its antigen is unknown.

Cryopreserved PBMCs were CD4-enriched, then split into naive and memory cells. 75,000 to 100,000 naive or memory CD4+ cells were cultured with CEF peptides for 9 to 10 days. Sequenced input: naive CD4+ T cells from PBMCs, cultured in vitro. Sample subset: naive CD4+ T cells isolated by negative enrichment. The TCR was taken from an adult with COVID-19. V is TRBV28 and J is TRBJ2-1; 7 nucleotides match TRBD1. This CDR3 reads CASSTRQGRSYNEQFF. CDR3 nucleotide sequence: TGTGCCAGCAGTACTCGACAGGGTCGCTCCTACAATGAGCAGTTCTTC. Supplemented by reference TRBV28 and TRBJ2-1, the full variable domain reads DVKVTQSSRYLVKRTGEKVFLECVQDMDHENMFWYRQDPGLGLRLIYFSYDVKMKEKGDIPEGYSVSREKKERFSLILESASTNQTSMYLCASSTRQGRSYNEQFFGPGTRLTVL.